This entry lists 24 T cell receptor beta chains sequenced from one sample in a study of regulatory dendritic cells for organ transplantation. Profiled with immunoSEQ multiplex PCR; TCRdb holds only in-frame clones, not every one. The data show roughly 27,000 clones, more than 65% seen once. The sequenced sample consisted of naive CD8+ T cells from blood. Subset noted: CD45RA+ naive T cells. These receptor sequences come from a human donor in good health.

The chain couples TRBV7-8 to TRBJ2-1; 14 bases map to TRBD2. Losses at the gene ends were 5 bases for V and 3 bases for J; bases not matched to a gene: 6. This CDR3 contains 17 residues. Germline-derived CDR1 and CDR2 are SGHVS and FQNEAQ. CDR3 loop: CASSQGLAGANYNEQFF. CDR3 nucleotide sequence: TGTGCCAGCAGCCAGGGACTAGCGGGGGCGAACTACAATGAGCAGTTCTTC.

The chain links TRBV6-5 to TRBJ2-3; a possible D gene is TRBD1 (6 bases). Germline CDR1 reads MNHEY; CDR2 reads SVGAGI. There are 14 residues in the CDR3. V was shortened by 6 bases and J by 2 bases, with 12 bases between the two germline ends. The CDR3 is CASSPGVYTDTQYF. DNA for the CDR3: TGTGCCAGCAGCCCAGGGGTCTACACAGATACGCAGTATTTT.

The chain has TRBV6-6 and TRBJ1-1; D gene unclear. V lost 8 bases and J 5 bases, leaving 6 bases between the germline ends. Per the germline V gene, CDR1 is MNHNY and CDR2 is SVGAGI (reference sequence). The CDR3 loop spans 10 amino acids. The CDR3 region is CASRGTEAFF. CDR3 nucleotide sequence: TGTGCCAGCCGGGGAACTGAAGCTTTCTTT.

Here the CDR3 DNA reads TGTGCCAGCAGCCCGAGACCTGACACGTCCTCCTACGAGCAGTACTTC. Translation gives CASSPRPDTSSYEQYF. J is TRBJ2-7 and V is TRBV5-5; D remains ambiguous. Germline CDR1 reads SGHKS; CDR2 reads YYEKEE (reference sequence). The CDR3 has 16 residues. V shed 4 bases and J shed 0 bases, with 17 bases lying between them.

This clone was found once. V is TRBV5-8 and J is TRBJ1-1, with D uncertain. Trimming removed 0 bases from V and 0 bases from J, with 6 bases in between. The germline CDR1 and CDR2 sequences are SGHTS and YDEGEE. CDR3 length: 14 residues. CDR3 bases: TGTGCCAGCAGCTTGGACAGCATGAACACTGAAGCTTTCTTT. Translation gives CASSLDSMNTEAFF.

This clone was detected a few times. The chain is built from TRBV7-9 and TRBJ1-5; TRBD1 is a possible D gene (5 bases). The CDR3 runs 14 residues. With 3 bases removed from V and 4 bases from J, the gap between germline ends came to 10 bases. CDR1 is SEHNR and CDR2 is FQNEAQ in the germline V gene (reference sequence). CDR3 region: CASSLGGTNQPQHF. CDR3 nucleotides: TGTGCCAGCAGCTTGGGTGGGACTAATCAGCCCCAGCATTTT.

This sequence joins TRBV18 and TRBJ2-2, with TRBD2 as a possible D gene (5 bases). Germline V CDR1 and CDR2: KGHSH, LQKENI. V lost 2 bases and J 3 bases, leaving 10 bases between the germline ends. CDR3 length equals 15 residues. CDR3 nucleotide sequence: TGTGCCAGCTCACCAATGAGGGAACACACCGGGGAGCTGTTTTTT. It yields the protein CASSPMREHTGELFF.

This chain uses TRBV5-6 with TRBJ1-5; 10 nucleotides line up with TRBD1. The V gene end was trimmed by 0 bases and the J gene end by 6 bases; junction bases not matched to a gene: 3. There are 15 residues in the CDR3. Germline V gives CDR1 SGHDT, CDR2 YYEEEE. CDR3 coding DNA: TGTGCCAGCAGCTTGGGACAGGGGGCCTTTCAGCCCCAGCATTTT. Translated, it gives CASSLGQGAFQPQHF.

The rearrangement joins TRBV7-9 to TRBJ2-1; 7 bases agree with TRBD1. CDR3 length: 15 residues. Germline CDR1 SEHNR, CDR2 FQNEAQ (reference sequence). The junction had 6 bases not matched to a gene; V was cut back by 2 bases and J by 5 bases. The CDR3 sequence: CASSLIRGQNNEQFF. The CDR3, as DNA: TGTGCCAGCAGCTTAATTAGGGGGCAGAACAATGAGCAGTTCTTC.

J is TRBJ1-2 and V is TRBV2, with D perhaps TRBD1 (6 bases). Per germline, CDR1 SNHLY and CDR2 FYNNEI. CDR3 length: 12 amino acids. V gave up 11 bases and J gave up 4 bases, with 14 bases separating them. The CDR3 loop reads CAGEGDSYGYTF. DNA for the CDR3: TGTGCCGGCGAGGGGGATTCCTATGGCTACACCTTC. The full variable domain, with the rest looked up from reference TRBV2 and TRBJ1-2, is EPEVTQTPSHQVTQMGQEVILRCVPISNHLYFYWYRQILGQKVEFLVSFYNNEISEKSEIFDDQFSVERPDGSNFTLKIRSTKLEDSAMYFCAGEGDSYGYTFGSGTRLTVV.

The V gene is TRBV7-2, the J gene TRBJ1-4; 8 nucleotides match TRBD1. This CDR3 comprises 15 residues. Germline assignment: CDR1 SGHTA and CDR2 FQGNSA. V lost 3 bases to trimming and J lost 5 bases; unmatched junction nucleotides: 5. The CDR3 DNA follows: TGTGCCAGCAGCTTCGGGACAGGACAAAATGAAAAACTGTTTTTT. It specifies CASSFGTGQNEKLFF.

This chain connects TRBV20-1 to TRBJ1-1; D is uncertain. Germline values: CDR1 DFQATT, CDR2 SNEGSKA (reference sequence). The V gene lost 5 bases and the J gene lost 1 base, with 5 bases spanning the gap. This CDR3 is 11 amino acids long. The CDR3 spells CSAEENTEAFF. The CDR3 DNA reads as TGCAGTGCTGAGGAGAACACTGAAGCTTTCTTT.

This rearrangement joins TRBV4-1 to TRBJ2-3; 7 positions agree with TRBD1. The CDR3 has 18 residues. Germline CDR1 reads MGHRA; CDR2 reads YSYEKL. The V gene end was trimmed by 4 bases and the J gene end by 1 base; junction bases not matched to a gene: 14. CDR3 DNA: TGCGCCAGCAGCCGAAGTCCCGCACCGGGACAGCGCACAGATACGCAGTATTTT. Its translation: CASSRSPAPGQRTDTQYF.

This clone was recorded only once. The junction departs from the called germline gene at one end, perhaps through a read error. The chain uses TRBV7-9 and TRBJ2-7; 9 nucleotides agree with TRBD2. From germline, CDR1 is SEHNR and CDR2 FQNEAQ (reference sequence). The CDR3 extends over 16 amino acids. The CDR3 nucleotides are TGTGCCAGCAGCTTAGATCTAGCGGGAAATTCCTACGAGCAATACTTC. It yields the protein CASSLDLAGNSYEQYF.

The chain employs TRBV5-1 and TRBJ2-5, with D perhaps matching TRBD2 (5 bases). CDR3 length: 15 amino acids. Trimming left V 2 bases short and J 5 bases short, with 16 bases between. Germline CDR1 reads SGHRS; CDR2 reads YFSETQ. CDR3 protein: CASSLTGVTSETQYF. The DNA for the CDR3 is TGCGCCAGCAGCTTAACCGGGGTTACTTCGGAGACCCAGTACTTC.

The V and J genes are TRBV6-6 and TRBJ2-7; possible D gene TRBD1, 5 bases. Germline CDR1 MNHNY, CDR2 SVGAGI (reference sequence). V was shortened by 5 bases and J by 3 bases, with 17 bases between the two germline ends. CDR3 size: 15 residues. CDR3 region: CASSLRDRLIYEQYF. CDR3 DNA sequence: TGTGCCAGCAGTCTCCGAGACAGATTAATCTACGAGCAGTACTTC.

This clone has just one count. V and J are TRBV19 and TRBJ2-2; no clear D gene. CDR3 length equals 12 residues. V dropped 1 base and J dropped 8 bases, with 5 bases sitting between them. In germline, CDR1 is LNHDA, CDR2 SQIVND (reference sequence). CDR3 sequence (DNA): TGTGCCAGTAGTATAGCGGTTGGGGAGCTGTTTTTT. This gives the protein CASSIAVGELFF.

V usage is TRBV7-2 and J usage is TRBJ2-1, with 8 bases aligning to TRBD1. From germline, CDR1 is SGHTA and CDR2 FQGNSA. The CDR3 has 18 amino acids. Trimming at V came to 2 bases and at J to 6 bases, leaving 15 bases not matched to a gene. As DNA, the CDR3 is TGTGCCAGCAGCTTAAGGAGGGATAACAGGGGGTTCTTCAATGAGCAGTTCTTC. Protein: CASSLRRDNRGFFNEQFF.

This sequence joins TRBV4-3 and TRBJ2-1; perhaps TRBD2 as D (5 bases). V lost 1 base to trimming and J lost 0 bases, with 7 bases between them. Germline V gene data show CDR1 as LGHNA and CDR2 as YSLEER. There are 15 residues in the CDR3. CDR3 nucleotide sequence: TGCGCCAGCAGCCAAGCGGGGTACTCCTACAATGAGCAGTTCTTC. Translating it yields CASSQAGYSYNEQFF.

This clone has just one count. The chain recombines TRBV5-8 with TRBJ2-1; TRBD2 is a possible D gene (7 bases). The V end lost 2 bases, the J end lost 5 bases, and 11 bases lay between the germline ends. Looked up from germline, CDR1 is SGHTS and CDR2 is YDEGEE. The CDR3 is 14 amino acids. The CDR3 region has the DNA TGTGCCAGCAGCTTTGGGGGGGCGAACAATGAGCAGTTCTTC. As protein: CASSFGGANNEQFF.

The CDR3 reads CASSQDPGGSSTDTQYF. DNA for the CDR3: TGTGCCAGCAGCCAAGATCCAGGGGGATCTAGCACAGATACGCAGTATTTT. The chain joins TRBV4-2 to TRBJ2-3, with 7 bases identical to TRBD1. Trimming cost V 0 bases and J 0 bases; bases outside gene matches: 6. Germline CDR1 and CDR2: LGHNA and YNFKEQ. The CDR3 has 17 amino acids.

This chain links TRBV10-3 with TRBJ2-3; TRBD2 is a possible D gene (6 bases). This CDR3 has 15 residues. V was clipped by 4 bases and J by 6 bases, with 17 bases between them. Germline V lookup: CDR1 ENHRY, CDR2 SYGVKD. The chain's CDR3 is CAISVGTPSSDTQYF. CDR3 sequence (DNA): TGTGCCATCAGTGTTGGGACTCCCTCCTCTGATACGCAGTATTTT.

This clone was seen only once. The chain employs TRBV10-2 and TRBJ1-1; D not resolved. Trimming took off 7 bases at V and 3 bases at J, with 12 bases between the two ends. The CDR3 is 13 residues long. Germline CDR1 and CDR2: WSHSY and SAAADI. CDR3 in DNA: TGCGCCAGCACCCAAAACCGAGACACTGAAGCTTTCTTT. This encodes CASTQNRDTEAFF.

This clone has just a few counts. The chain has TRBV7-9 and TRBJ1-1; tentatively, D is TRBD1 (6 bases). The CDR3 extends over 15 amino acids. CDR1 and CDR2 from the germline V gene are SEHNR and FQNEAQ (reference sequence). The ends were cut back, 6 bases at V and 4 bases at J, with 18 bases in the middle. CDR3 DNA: TGTGCCAGCAGGGACGAGGTAGGGGGTGGCACTGAAGCTTTCTTT. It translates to CASRDEVGGGTEAFF.